This T cell receptor (beta chain) was identified during a study of blood T cell repertoires in COVID-19 (dated by TCRdb to 2020 to 2021). Study-level background: Samples from collaborators originated in the United States, Italy and Spain and spanned both the acute and convalescent phases of COVID-19. Sample metadata almost always included a de-identified subject ID, COVID-19 status, age in years and sex. Subjects who had been exposed to COVID-19, were actively infected with it, or had recovered from it provided the deeply sampled blood TCRbeta repertoires that made up the dataset. HLA class I and class II types, where available, came from metadata supplied by the sample provider rather than from assay-based typing. The material from the prospective study consisted of cDNA or gDNA derived from T cells, B-cell-depleted T cells, or PBMCs. The samples were drawn from two sources: the first 160 participants of the ongoing ImmuneRACE study, and approximately 1,300 subjects contributed by 6 global collaborators. A freely available public database, intended as a resource for researchers studying the immune response to SARS-CoV-2, is where the repertoires were released.

V trim: 6 bases; J trim: 5 bases; unmatched bases: 9. The CDR3 runs 15 amino acids, cysteine and phenylalanine included. Of all the DNA, just the CDR3 is kept, 45 bases in frame from base 1. CDR1 and CDR2, looked up from the germline V gene, are WSHSY and SAAADI. Overall study results and their limits: Clinical and demographic metadata were provided uncurated, with the amount varying by source and participant.

As for this clone: No antigen is known for it. No qualities accompany the bases; no much larger clone lies one base away.

TCRbeta CDR3 regions were amplified from genomic DNA by means of the immunoSEQ Assay, a bias-controlled multiplex PCR. In the paper's pipeline: The number of nucleated cells in each sample was estimated by amplification of reference gene primers within the assay. Sequence reads were collapsed and filtered to measure the absolute abundance of every unique TCRbeta CDR3 rearrangement. Productive Simpson clonality was computed per sample as the square root of Simpson's diversity index over productive rearrangements. TCRdb mirrors the immuneACCESS table, restricted to in-frame sequences. Some clones are absent from its copies; in checked studies, under half trace to an unresolved V gene, and the reason for the others is unknown. D and trimming come from the DNA, and the V and J calls and clone size come from that table. This sample is represented by about 170,000 clones; more than 75% of them were singletons. The ten largest clones take up more than 7.5% of the sample.

Whole blood was collected in K2EDTA tubes by collaborating institutions according to the institutions' own protocols. For TCRbeta analysis, collaborators shipped samples as frozen whole blood, isolated PBMCs, or DNA extracted from either of those sample types. Source material: peripheral blood. This receptor was taken from a woman between 70 and 85 years old with acute or convalescent COVID-19. Here the chain combines TRBV10-2 and TRBJ1-5, and 8 junction bases match TRBD1. This receptor has the CDR3 CASRWGTGDDQPQHF. The DNA sequence reads TGCGCCAGCAGGTGGGGGACAGGTGACGATCAGCCCCAGCATTTT.